This T cell receptor beta chain was documented in a study of T cell responses to AZD1222 COVID-19 vaccine. Study-wide points: Sampled repertoires all dated from after the peak T cell response. CD4 TCRs associated with vaccination spanned spike, dominating at 160-218 and 743-854. Spike-specific TCR breadth and depth went up after people got two AZD1222 doses.

Profiled with immunoSEQ multiplex PCR; TCRdb holds only in-frame clones, not every one. The sample has tens of thousands of clones, just under 90% seen once. CDR1 and CDR2 (germline): SQVTM, ANQGSEA. This CDR3 spans 12 amino acids. The J segment lost 4 bases and the V segment lost 5 bases, leaving 4 bases of the junction unmatched. Regarding this clone: Its antigen remains unknown.

The clonotype comes from an adult in good health. This rearrangement joins TRBV29-1 to TRBJ1-2; 7 bases agree with TRBD1. The sequencing used peripheral blood, collected on day 0 of MenACWY control vaccination. The CDR3: CSVLRGFYGYTF. The DNA of the CDR3 is TGCAGCGTTCTCAGGGGGTTCTATGGCTACACCTTC.